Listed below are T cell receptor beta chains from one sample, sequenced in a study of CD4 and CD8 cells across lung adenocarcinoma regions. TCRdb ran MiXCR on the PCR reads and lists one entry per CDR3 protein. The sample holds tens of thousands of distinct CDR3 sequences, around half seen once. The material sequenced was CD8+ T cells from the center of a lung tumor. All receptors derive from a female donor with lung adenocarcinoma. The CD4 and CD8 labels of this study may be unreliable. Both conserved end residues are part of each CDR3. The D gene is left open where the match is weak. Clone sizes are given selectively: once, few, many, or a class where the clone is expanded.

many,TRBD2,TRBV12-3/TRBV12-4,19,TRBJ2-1,TGTGCCAGCAGTTTAAGTATAAGCCCGGGACTAGCGGTACACAATGAGCAGTTCTTC,CASSLSISPGLAVHNEQFF
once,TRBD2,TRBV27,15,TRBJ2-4,TGTGCCAGCAGACGGCGGGAGAGGGGAAAAAATACGCAGTACTTC,CASRRRERGKNTQYF
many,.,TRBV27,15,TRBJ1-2,TGTGCCAGCAGCCACAGTGGGGGCCTTAGCTATGGCTACACCTTC,CASSHSGGLSYGYTF
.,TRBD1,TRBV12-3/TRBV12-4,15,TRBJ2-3,TGTGCCAGCAGTTTAGAGGGGGCCCGCACAGATACGCAGTATTTT,CASSLEGARTDTQYF
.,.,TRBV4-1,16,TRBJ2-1,TGCGCCAGCAGCCAAGGTTTCACAGGCTCCTACAATGAGCAGTTCTTC,CASSQGFTGSYNEQFF
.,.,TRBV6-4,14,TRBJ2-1,TGTGCCAGCTCCCCTGAGCTGTCCTACAATGAGCAGTTCTTC,CASSPELSYNEQFF
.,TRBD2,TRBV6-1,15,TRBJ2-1,TGTGCCAGCAGTGAAGAGCCTAGCGGGATATATGAGCAGTTCTTC,CASSEEPSGIYEQFF
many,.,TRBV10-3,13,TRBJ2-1,TGTGCCATCAGTGAGTTGGGTTACAATGAGCAGTTCTTC,CAISELGYNEQFF
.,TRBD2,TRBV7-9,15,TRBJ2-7,TGTGCCAGCAGCTCTGGACAAAGCGGGAGTTACGAGCAGTACTTC,CASSSGQSGSYEQYF
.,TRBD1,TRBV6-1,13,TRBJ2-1,TGTGCCAGCAGGCGGACAGGGGGAAATGAGCAGTTCTTC,CASRRTGGNEQFF
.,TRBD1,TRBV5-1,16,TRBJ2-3,TGCGCCAGCAGCTTAACGACAGGGGGCGGGGGAGATACGCAGTATTTT,CASSLTTGGGGDTQYF
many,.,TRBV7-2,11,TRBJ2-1,TGTGCCAGCAGGGACTACAATGAGCAGTTCTTC,CASRDYNEQFF
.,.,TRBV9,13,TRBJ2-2,TGTGCCAGCAGCGTAGTTTACACCGGGGAGCTGTTTTTT,CASSVVYTGELFF
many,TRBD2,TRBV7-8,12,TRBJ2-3,TGTGCCAGCAGCCACGGGGGCGGGAGGGAGTATTTT,CASSHGGGREYF
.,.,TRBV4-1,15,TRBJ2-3,TGCGCCAGCAGCCAAGCAACACTAGGGACTGATACGCAGTATTTT,CASSQATLGTDTQYF
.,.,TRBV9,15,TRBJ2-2,TGTGCCAGCAGCGCCCGACTATCTGGCACCGGGGAGCTGTTTTTT,CASSARLSGTGELFF
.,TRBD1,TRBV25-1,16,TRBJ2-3,TGTGCCAGCAGTGACCCCGGACAGGTGGGGACAGATACGCAGTATTTT,CASSDPGQVGTDTQYF
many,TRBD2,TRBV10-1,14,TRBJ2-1,TGCGCCAGCAGTGAGGTGACTAGCGGGAGGCAGCAGTTCTTC,CASSEVTSGRQQFF
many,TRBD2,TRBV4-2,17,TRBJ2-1,TGTGCCACTCACGGGACTAGCGGACCGAGCTCCTACAATGAGCAGTTCTTC,CATHGTSGPSSYNEQFF
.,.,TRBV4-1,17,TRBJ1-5,TGCGCCAGCAGCCAAGACGCAAGACAGGTGAGCAATCAGCCCCAGCATTTT,CASSQDARQVSNQPQHF
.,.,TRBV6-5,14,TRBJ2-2,TGTGCCAGCAGTTGGGGCCAAAACACCGGGGAGCTGTTTTTT,CASSWGQNTGELFF
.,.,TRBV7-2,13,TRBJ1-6,TGTGCCAGCAGCCCAGACCGAAATTCACCCCTCCACTTT,CASSPDRNSPLHF
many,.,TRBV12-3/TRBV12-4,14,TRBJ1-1,TGTGCCAGCACCCCCGTGACGGCAAACACTGAAGCTTTCTTT,CASTPVTANTEAFF
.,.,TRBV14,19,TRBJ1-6,TGTGCCAGCAGCCAACCCCGTGCCCCCCGACGGGCCAATAATTCACCCCTCCACTTT,CASSQPRAPRRANNSPLHF
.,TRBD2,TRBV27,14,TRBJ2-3,TGTGCCAGCAGATTAGCGGGAGTGTCAGATACGCAGTATTTT,CASRLAGVSDTQYF
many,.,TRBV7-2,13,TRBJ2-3,TGTGCCAGCAGCTCGTACTATGCAGATACGCAGTATTTT,CASSSYYADTQYF
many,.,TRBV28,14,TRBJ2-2,TGTGCCAGCAGAACAGGAGAGGCCACCGGGGAGCTGTTTTTT,CASRTGEATGELFF
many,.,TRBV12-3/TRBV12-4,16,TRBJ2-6,TGTGCCAGCAGTTTAGTGTCACAGTCTGGGGCCAACGTCCTGACTTTC,CASSLVSQSGANVLTF